This TCR beta chain was obtained from a study of T-cell reconstitution after alpha-beta-depleted transplantation in children (dated by TCRdb to 2015 to 2016). Context from the whole study: T-cell immune reconstitution after TCRalphabeta/CD19-depleted allogeneic hematopoietic cell transplantation in children was quantitatively tracked in the study by means of TCR repertoire profiling.

The treatment or condition label for this specimen denotes: allogeneic hematopoietic cell transplantation with graft depleted of TCRalphabeta T cells and CD19 B cells. The children who served as transplant recipients had been given grafts of TCRalphabeta/CD19-depleted allogeneic hematopoietic cells. The research as a whole found: In some patients, the high TCRbeta diversity seen at day 60 was put down to recipient T cells and intrathymic progenitors that had survived conditioning. The apparently early alphabetaT-cell count recovery about two months after transplant was reportedly dependent on only several hundred rapidly expanded clones derived from non-depleted graft cells. Hyperexpanded clone frequencies declined over subsequent months; after one year, T-cell counts and TCRbeta diversity were mostly attributed to newly produced T cells.

Counted from cysteine to phenylalanine, this CDR3 has 17 amino acids. Just CDR3 DNA is preserved here, 51 bases in frame from base 1. V loses 4 bases at its end and J loses 1 base; junction bases beyond the gene matches: 11. The CDR1 and CDR2 encoded by the germline V gene are SGDLS and YYNGEE. This clonotype was found a few times. Which antigen it targets is not known. Base qualities were left out, and no much larger clone turns up one base away. Library preparation employed PCR. Data came from an Illumina HiSeq 2500. TCR libraries were prepared with molecular barcoding, using unique molecular identifiers to normalize TCRbeta repertoire quantification. The public reads were reanalyzed by TCRdb: fastp trimming at Q25, MiXCR alignment, in-frame beta chains only. Rows with one shared CDR3 protein collapse into an entry with the most common genes and DNA. The sample yields approximately 500,000 distinct CDR3 sequences; roughly a tenth were counted once. Approximately 2% of the sample rests with the top ten.

Sequenced here: PBMCs, sampled before TCRalphabeta/CD19-depleted stem cell transplant. This TCR was sampled from a child aged 2-15 years with inherited bone marrow failure, due to receive a stem cell transplant. The rearrangement joined TRBV9 to TRBJ2-1; 7 bases in the junction line up with TRBD1. The DNA sequence follows: TGTGCCAGCAGCCTGAGGGGGCGTTCGTTATCCTACAATGAGCAGTTCTTC. Its protein is CASSLRGRSLSYNEQFF. Here the CDR3 is joined to the reference TRBV9 and TRBJ2-1 genes, and the full variable domain is: DSGVTQTPKHLITATGQRVTLRCSPRSGDLSVYWYQQSLDQGLQFLIQYYNGEERAKGNILERFSAQQFPDLHSELNLSSLELGDSALYFCASSLRGRSLSYNEQFFGPGTRLTVL.